The next 30 T cell receptor beta chains were all read from a single sample in a study of T cell clonality in common variable immunodeficiency. Generated by immunoSEQ multiplex PCR, the TCRdb table keeps only in-frame clones and is missing some. The specimen has roughly 55,000 clones, none found just once. Sequencing input: peripheral blood mononuclear cells. The receptors come from a person aged 18 to 75 in good health.

This clone was recorded at least ten times. The sequence runs out 3 residues before the end of the CDR3; the remainder is reconstructed from the germline J gene. The chain links TRBV20-1 to TRBJ1-5, with a possible D match to TRBD1 (5 bases). This CDR3 is built from 17 residues. Between the trimmed V and J ends, which lost 1 base and 0 bases, there was a span of 16 bases. The germline V gene encodes CDR1 DFQATT and CDR2 SNEGSKA (reference sequence). Incomplete CDR3 DNA: TGCAGTGCTAGAGTGGACATTCGCCCCAATAGCAATCAGCCC. It specifies CSARVDIRPNSNQP. The complete CDR3 sequence is CSARVDIRPNSNQPQHF.

The sample holds many counts of this clone. Read coverage stops 3 residues before the CDR3 terminus; the germline J gene supplies the remainder. V and J are TRBV10-3 and TRBJ2-1; 7 nucleotides agree with TRBD2. Germline V CDR1 and CDR2: ENHRY, SYGVKD. The CDR3 runs to 12 residues. Trimming at V came to 7 bases and at J to 5 bases, leaving 2 bases not matched to a gene. CDR3 region: CAIKREDNEQFF. The CDR3 DNA, read in part, is TGTGCCATCAAGCGGGAAGACAATGAG.

This clone has ten or more counts. Read sequence stops 3 residues before the CDR3 end, and the germline J gene provides the missing end. The chain combines TRBV5-1 with TRBJ2-2, with 7 bases aligning to TRBD1. The CDR3 spans 15 residues. The J segment lost 0 bases and the V segment lost 6 bases, leaving 5 bases of the junction unmatched. Looked up from germline, CDR1 is SGHRS and CDR2 is YFSETQ. The CDR3 protein is CASNTGQTNTGELFF. CDR3 DNA, as far as it was read: TGCGCCAGCAACACGGGACAGACGAACACCGGGGAG.

This clone was picked up many times. The CDR3: CASSLGGGFLDTQYF. The sequenced CDR3 bases are TGTGCCAGCAGCTTAGGAGGGGGCTTCTTAGATACG. The chain combines TRBV7-2 with TRBJ2-3, with 7 positions matching TRBD1. The read ends 3 residues before the CDR3 terminus; that terminus is restored from the germline J gene. Per germline, CDR1 SGHTA and CDR2 FQGNSA. V was pared by 1 base and J by 5 bases, with 6 bases of the junction left unmatched. This CDR3 spans 15 amino acids.

This clone has ten or more counts. The CDR3 end lies 3 residues beyond the end of the read and is filled in from the germline J gene. The chain joins TRBV24-1 to TRBJ2-3; the D gene could be TRBD1 or TRBD2 (5 bases each). This CDR3 spans 13 amino acids. The V and J ends lost 7 bases and 4 bases respectively, with 11 bases between them. Germline lookup yields CDR1 KGHDR and CDR2 SFDVKD. Incomplete CDR3 DNA: TGTGCCACCAGGAGGCAGGGAGCAGATACG. Protein: CATRRQGADT. The whole CDR3 protein reads CATRRQGADTQYF.

In the case of this clone: The read falls 3 residues short of the CDR3 end, and the missing part is taken from the germline J gene. V is TRBV11-2 and J is TRBJ2-5; D ambiguous. From germline, CDR1 is SGHAT and CDR2 FQNNGV. CDR3 length equals 12 residues. Between the trimmed V and J ends, which lost 7 bases and 5 bases, there was a span of 11 bases. The sequenced CDR3 bases are TGTGCCAGCACCTCTGTTGTGGAGACC. This encodes CASTSVVET. The full CDR3 sequence reads CASTSVVETQYF.

In this sample, this clone turned up many times. The read gets to within 3 residues of the CDR3 end, and the germline J gene fills in the rest. The rearrangement links TRBV4-2 to TRBJ1-1; perhaps TRBD1 as D (5 bases). This CDR3 region has 14 residues. Trimming pared 1 base from V and 1 base from J, leaving 7 bases between. Germline loops: CDR1 LGHNA, CDR2 YNFKEQ. The chain's CDR3 is CASSQGTQNTEAFF. The sequenced part of the CDR3 DNA is TGTGCCAGCAGCCAAGGGACACAGAACACTGAA.

This clone was seen ten or more times. The CDR3 extends 3 residues past the end of the read, so its final part is completed from the germline J gene. The chain employs TRBV10-3 and TRBJ1-2; a weak D match, TRBD1 (5 bases). Germline V gene data show CDR1 as ENHRY and CDR2 as SYGVKD. The CDR3 consists of 13 residues. The germline V and J ends were trimmed by 2 bases and 7 bases, with 11 bases remaining between them. CDR3 DNA, as far as it was read: TGTGCCATCAGTGAGCGGCAGGGTGCTGGC. Translation gives CAISERQGAG. The whole CDR3 sequence is CAISERQGAGYTF.

As regards this clone: The CDR3 goes on 3 residues after the read ends, and that part is filled in from the germline J gene. V usage is TRBV6-2 or TRBV6-3 and J usage is TRBJ2-7; no definite D call. Germline V gene data show CDR1 as MNHEY and CDR2 as SVGEGT. V dropped 2 bases and J dropped 0 bases, with 5 bases sitting between them. This CDR3 is built from 13 residues. The part of the CDR3 DNA that was read is TGTGCCAGCAGTTACGCTAGCTCCTACGAG. This translates into CASSYASSYE. The full-length CDR3 reads as CASSYASSYEQYF.

This clone has ten or more counts. The read is 3 residues too short to cover the CDR3 end, so that end is filled in from the germline J gene. The J gene is TRBJ1-2, the V gene TRBV19; unclear D gene. CDR1 is LNHDA and CDR2 is SQIVND in the germline V gene (reference sequence). The CDR3 totals 14 residues. The covered CDR3 bases are TGTGCCAGTAGTATCGCCACTTCTTCGGGTAGC. This encodes CASSIATSSGS. The full CDR3 reads CASSIATSSGSYTF.

This clone was recorded many times. The DNA ends 3 residues before the CDR3 does, and the rest of the CDR3 is filled in from the germline J gene. The chain links TRBV2 to TRBJ2-1; possible D gene TRBD1, 6 bases. CDR1 and CDR2 from the germline V gene are SNHLY and FYNNEI. Deletions cut 6 bases from V and 1 base from J, with 7 bases between. The CDR3 totals 13 residues. The CDR3: CASRDSSYNEQFF. The CDR3 DNA, read in part, is TGTGCCAGCAGGGACAGTTCCTACAATGAG.

This clone was recorded at least ten times. The read is 3 residues too short to cover the CDR3 end, so that end is filled in from the germline J gene. The rearrangement joins TRBV20-1 to TRBJ2-1; 16 nucleotides agree with TRBD2. Germline-derived CDR1 and CDR2 are DFQATT and SNEGSKA (reference sequence). The junction had 3 bases not matched to a gene; V was cut back by 5 bases and J by 5 bases. This CDR3 is built from 15 residues. The part of the CDR3 DNA that was read is TGCAGTGCTCGGGGACTAGCGGGAGGGCACAATGAG. The encoded protein is CSARGLAGGHNE. The CDR3 reads in full as CSARGLAGGHNEQFF.

This clone appeared many times. The read comes to an end 3 residues before the CDR3 does, leaving the germline J gene to fill in the end. V gene TRBV14 combines with J gene TRBJ2-3; the D gene is possibly TRBD1 (6 bases). Germline lookup yields CDR1 SGHDN and CDR2 FVKESK. CDR3 size: 14 residues. The CDR3 DNA, read in part, is TGTGCCAGCAGCCAAGATAGGGGGAGATGGACG. Protein sequence: CASSQDRGRWT. The complete CDR3 reads CASSQDRGRWTQYF.

This clone was recorded many times. The read finishes 3 residues shy of the CDR3 end, and the germline J gene is used to complete it. The chain recombines TRBV10-3 with TRBJ2-5, with 10 bases fitting TRBD1. CDR3 length equals 14 residues. V lost 6 bases, J lost 5 bases, and 6 bases stayed unmatched. The V gene's germline CDR1 is ENHRY and CDR2 SYGVKD. CDR3 DNA, as far as it was read: TGTGCCATCAGCGGGACAGGGGTTCTGGAGACC. It specifies CAISGTGVLET. The entire CDR3 protein is CAISGTGVLETQYF.

This clone appeared many times. Partial CDR3 DNA: TGCAGTGCTAGGATTCGGGACTCGAACACCGGGGAG. As protein: CSARIRDSNTGE. The full-length CDR3 reads as CSARIRDSNTGELFF. The chain couples TRBV20-1 to TRBJ2-2, with D possibly matching TRBD2 (6 bases). The CDR3 end lies 3 residues beyond the end of the read and is filled in from the germline J gene. The CDR3 loop spans 15 amino acids. From germline, CDR1 is DFQATT and CDR2 SNEGSKA (reference sequence). The ends were cut back, 3 bases at V and 0 bases at J, with 11 bases in the middle.

This clone appeared many times. The read gets to within 3 residues of the CDR3 end, and the germline J gene fills in the rest. The chain joins TRBV29-1 to TRBJ2-2; 8 bases fit TRBD2. The junction had 13 bases not matched to a gene; V was cut back by 4 bases and J by 6 bases. The CDR3 consists of 16 residues. Germline CDR1 is SQVTM and CDR2 is ANQGSEA. This chain's CDR3 is CSVVPSGSSRAGELFF. Incomplete CDR3 DNA: TGCAGCGTTGTCCCAAGCGGGAGTTCTAGGGCCGGGGAG.

This clone was detected many times. The CDR3 end falls 3 residues outside the read, so it is completed with the germline J gene. The V and J genes are TRBV12-3 or TRBV12-4 and TRBJ2-1, with TRBD2 matching 12 bases. V shed 5 bases, J shed 7 bases, and the junction held 6 bases outside the gene matches. This CDR3 region has 15 residues. The CDR3 sequence is CASSASSGRVNEQFF. CDR3 DNA (partial): TGTGCCAGCAGTGCTTCTAGCGGGAGGGTAAATGAG.

At least ten counts were recorded for this clone. With the read ending 3 residues before the CDR3 end, the germline J gene is used to fill in that end. The V call is TRBV5-4, the J call TRBJ1-2; D unclear. The CDR3 runs to 13 residues. V was pared by 0 bases and J by 3 bases, with 6 bases between. CDR1 is SGHNT and CDR2 is YYREEE in the germline V gene (reference sequence). CDR3 DNA, as far as it was read: TGTGCCAGCAGCTTGGATAGAGACTATGGC. Translated: CASSLDRDYG. In full, the CDR3 is CASSLDRDYGYTF.

In this sample, this clone turned up many times. The CDR3 end falls 3 residues outside the read, so it is completed with the germline J gene. V is TRBV4-1 and J is TRBJ2-7; 9 bases map to TRBD2. Trimming at V came to 1 base and at J to 3 bases, leaving 4 bases not matched to a gene. The length of the CDR3 is 15 residues. Germline V lookup: CDR1 MGHRA, CDR2 YSYEKL. Incomplete CDR3 DNA: TGCGCCAGCAGCCAAGGGTTAGCGGGAGTCTACGAG. Protein: CASSQGLAGVYE. The full CDR3 is CASSQGLAGVYEQYF.

This clone was seen many times. The read is 3 residues too short to cover the CDR3 end, so that end is filled in from the germline J gene. The rearrangement links TRBV5-5 to TRBJ1-1; TRBD1 might be the D (5 bases). There are 13 residues in the CDR3. CDR1 is SGHKS, CDR2 YYEKEE, per germline (reference sequence). Partial CDR3 DNA: TGTGCCAGCAGCTTAGAGGGGCCCGGCGGA. It specifies CASSLEGPGG. The whole CDR3 sequence reads CASSLEGPGGAFF. The full variable domain, completed using reference TRBV5-5 and TRBJ1-1, is DAGVTQSPTHLIKTRGQQVTLRCSPISGHKSVSWYQQVLGQGPQFIFQYYEKEERGRGNFPDRFSARQFPNYSSELNVNALLLGDSALYLCASSLEGPGGAFFGQGTRLTVV.

This clone was seen many times. The read terminates 3 residues ahead of where the CDR3 ends, so the germline J gene completes it. The V and J genes are TRBV12-3 or TRBV12-4 and TRBJ2-2, with a possible D match to TRBD2 (6 bases). CDR3 length equals 14 residues. Trimming took 3 bases from V and 4 from J, leaving 9 bases between them. The covered CDR3 bases are TGTGCCAGCAGTTTGGGGGGAGGCACCGGGGAG. Encoded protein: CASSLGGGTGE. The CDR3, in full, reads CASSLGGGTGELFF.

This clone was found many times. The CDR3 protein is CASSESGRAWDEQFF. CDR3 bases read: TGTGCCAGCAGTGAAAGCGGGAGGGCCTGGGATGAG. The chain has TRBV2 and TRBJ2-1, with TRBD2 identical over 10 bases. The read finishes 3 residues shy of the CDR3 end, and the germline J gene is used to complete it. This CDR3 region has 15 residues. The germline V gene encodes CDR1 SNHLY and CDR2 FYNNEI. V lost 2 bases, J lost 8 bases, and 6 bases stayed unmatched.

Ten or more counts support this clone. The read terminates 3 residues ahead of where the CDR3 ends, so the germline J gene completes it. The rearrangement uses TRBV2 and TRBJ1-5, with 7 bases that match TRBD1. Per the germline V gene, CDR1 is SNHLY and CDR2 is FYNNEI. The CDR3 sequence is 15 residues long. V lost 6 bases, J lost 4 bases, and 9 bases stayed unmatched. This chain's CDR3 is CASRGDSGRNQPQHF. The sequenced part of the CDR3 DNA is TGTGCCAGCAGGGGGGACAGCGGAAGGAATCAGCCC.

This clone was seen at least ten times. The read finishes 3 residues shy of the CDR3 end, and the germline J gene is used to complete it. The chain links TRBV19 to TRBJ2-1, with 11 bases matching TRBD2. The CDR3 is made up of 17 amino acids. Per the germline V gene, CDR1 is LNHDA and CDR2 is SQIVND (reference sequence). V gave up 4 bases and J gave up 9 bases; unmatched junction bases: 14. The CDR3 region is CASSRPFLAGGSGEQFF. Partial CDR3 DNA: TGTGCCAGTAGTAGGCCATTCCTAGCGGGAGGTTCGGGTGAG.

In this sample, this clone turned up many times. The read ends 3 residues before the CDR3 terminus; that terminus is restored from the germline J gene. The chain joins TRBV29-1 to TRBJ2-7, with D unresolved. In germline, CDR1 is SQVTM, CDR2 ANQGSEA. V was pared by 0 bases and J by 1 base, with 4 bases between. The CDR3 consists of 12 residues. The CDR3 DNA, read in part, is TGCAGCGTTGAAGAATCGTCCTACGAG. As protein: CSVEESSYE. The whole CDR3 is CSVEESSYEQYF.

This clone was detected ten times or more. The sequence runs out 3 residues before the end of the CDR3; the remainder is reconstructed from the germline J gene. The chain couples TRBV7-3 to TRBJ2-1; 11 bases match TRBD2. This CDR3 has 13 amino acids. The germline CDR1 and CDR2 sequences are SGHTA and FQGTGA. J was trimmed by 7 bases and V by 6 bases; bases with no gene match: 2. The CDR3 here is CASSLAGGNEQFF. CDR3 DNA, as far as it was read: TGTGCCAGCAGTCTAGCGGGAGGAAATGAG. Using reference TRBV7-3 and TRBJ2-1 for the parts outside the CDR3, the full variable domain is GAGVSQTPSNKVTEKGKYVELRCDPISGHTALYWYRQSLGQGPEFLIYFQGTGAADDSGLPNDRFFAVRPEGSVSTLKIQRTERGDSAVYLCASSLAGGNEQFFGPGTRLTVL.

This clone was observed many times. The DNA ends 3 residues before the CDR3 does, and the rest of the CDR3 is filled in from the germline J gene. V and J are TRBV28 and TRBJ1-4, with 10 bases fitting TRBD1. Losses at the gene ends were 3 bases for V and 8 bases for J; bases not matched to a gene: 6. The CDR3 length is 15 residues. From germline, CDR1 is MDHEN and CDR2 SYDVKM. The CDR3 bases that were read are TGTGCCAGCAGTTTGGCCGGACAGGGGGGCGAAAAA. Protein product: CASSLAGQGGEK. The entire CDR3 is CASSLAGQGGEKLFF.

This clone has at least ten counts. The read terminates 3 residues before the CDR3 end, so the remaining end is supplied by the germline J gene. This chain joins TRBV7-2 and TRBJ2-5, with 8 bases lining up with TRBD1. CDR1 is SGHTA, CDR2 FQGNSA, per germline. The CDR3 has 13 amino acids. V dropped 5 bases and J dropped 2; count of bases not matched to a gene: 1. The CDR3 region is CASSRQGQETQYF. The CDR3 DNA, read in part, is TGTGCCAGCAGCCGACAGGGGCAAGAGACC.

This clone was observed at least ten times. The sequence runs out 3 residues before the end of the CDR3; the remainder is reconstructed from the germline J gene. The chain uses TRBV5-1 and TRBJ2-2, with TRBD2 identical over 10 bases. V lost 0 bases to trimming and J lost 5 bases; unmatched junction nucleotides: 7. CDR3 length: 17 amino acids. Germline loops: CDR1 SGHRS, CDR2 YFSETQ. CDR3 residues: CASSLVGLAGETGELFF. CDR3 DNA, as far as it was read: TGCGCCAGCAGCTTGGTGGGCCTAGCGGGAGAAACCGGGGAG.

Comment on this clone: The read ends 3 residues early relative to the CDR3; the germline J gene fills the gap. The V and J genes are TRBV5-5 and TRBJ2-5; no reliable D call. The CDR3 totals 14 residues. The germline V and J ends were trimmed by 2 bases and 5 bases, with 13 bases remaining between them. The V gene's germline CDR1 is SGHKS and CDR2 YYEKEE (reference sequence). The covered CDR3 bases are TGTGCCAGCAGCTTATTTTTTGAGGTTGAGACC. Translating gives CASSLFFEVET. In full, the CDR3 reads CASSLFFEVETQYF. The whole variable domain, filled in from reference TRBV5-5 and TRBJ2-5, reads DAGVTQSPTHLIKTRGQQVTLRCSPISGHKSVSWYQQVLGQGPQFIFQYYEKEERGRGNFPDRFSARQFPNYSSELNVNALLLGDSALYLCASSLFFEVETQYFGPGTRLLVL.